Shown below are 11 T cell receptor beta chains from a single sample sequenced in a study of vaccination effects on CD4 cells after COVID-19 (dated by TCRdb to 2022 to 2024). Their antigens are not known. Libraries were prepared through the immunoSEQ multiplex PCR assay. TCRdb limited this immuneACCESS table to in-frame rearrangements with V and J called. A share of clones is missing; checked studies link under half to unresolved V genes, and the rest is unexplained. The sample table contains about 81,000 clones; only one count was recorded for 60% to 85% of them. Roughly 1.2% of the sample goes to the ten largest clones. In the ViraFEST assay, PBMC were stimulated with viral peptide pools, and TCR sequencing was then used to find antigen-specific CD4+ T cell clonotypes based on their expansion. After around eleven days of culture, CD4+ T cells were isolated with the EasySep CD4+ T cell isolation kit. Two doses of either the BNT162b2 or the mRNA-1273 mRNA SARS-CoV-2 vaccine were administered to participants.

Sample: CD4+ T cells from PBMCs cultured with HCoV-OC43 spike peptides, taken after COVID-19 vaccination. The meaning of the sample's cell subset or site label: HCoV-OC43 spike overlapping peptide pool stimulation. The origin of the receptors is a human donor who received a COVID-19 vaccine.

In this sample, this clone turned up a few times. J is TRBJ2-2 and V is TRBV29-1, with D perhaps matching TRBD1 (6 bases). V lost 4 bases and J lost 0, with 9 bases in between. Germline CDR1 is SQVTM and CDR2 is ANQGSEA. The CDR3 length is 14 residues. The CDR3 here is CSVAGVANTGELFF. The CDR3 DNA reads TGCAGCGTTGCAGGGGTTGCGAACACCGGGGAGCTGTTTTTT.

The V call is TRBV2, the J call TRBJ2-1; possible D gene TRBD1, 6 bases. Germline V gene data show CDR1 as SNHLY and CDR2 as FYNNEI. The CDR3 totals 12 residues. V lost 1 base and J 10 bases, leaving 8 bases between the germline ends. DNA of the CDR3: TGTGCCAGCAGTGAAGGGGGACAAGAGCAGTTCTTC. Protein sequence: CASSEGGQEQFF. The variable domain in full, with the rest retrieved from reference TRBV2 and TRBJ2-1, is EPEVTQTPSHQVTQMGQEVILRCVPISNHLYFYWYRQILGQKVEFLVSFYNNEISEKSEIFDDQFSVERPDGSNFTLKIRSTKLEDSAMYFCASSEGGQEQFFGPGTRLTVL.

The J gene is TRBJ2-7, the V gene TRBV5-5, with TRBD1 matching 7 bases. Germline CDR1 is SGHKS and CDR2 is YYEKEE (reference sequence). J gave up 6 bases and V 1 base, and 7 bases lay outside the gene matches. The CDR3 is made up of 14 amino acids. CDR3 nucleotide sequence: TGTGCCAGCAGCTTGAGAGGGGGCCCGTTCGAGCAGTACGTC. Its protein product is CASSLRGGPFEQYV.

The rearrangement uses TRBV7-8 and TRBJ1-3, with D possibly being TRBD1 (5 bases). The CDR3 runs 15 residues. Germline V gene data show CDR1 as SGHVS and CDR2 as FQNEAQ. The ends were cut back, 0 bases at V and 2 bases at J, with 8 bases in the middle. The CDR3 nucleotides are TGTGCCAGCAGCTTAGCCGAGGGACCTGGAAACACCATATATTTT. This translates into CASSLAEGPGNTIYF.

This clone was seen more than once but under ten times. J is TRBJ2-1 and V is TRBV20-1, with D tentatively TRBD1 (6 bases). With 3 bases removed from V and 0 bases from J, the gap between germline ends came to 12 bases. Germline CDR1 is DFQATT and CDR2 is SNEGSKA (reference sequence). The CDR3 runs to 15 residues. The CDR3 protein is CSASMGASSYNEQFF. The CDR3 bases are TGCAGTGCTAGTATGGGGGCAAGCTCCTACAATGAGCAGTTCTTC.

This rearrangement joins TRBV5-1 to TRBJ2-1; 8 bases match TRBD1. The junction had 9 bases not matched to a gene; V was cut back by 4 bases and J by 9 bases. Per the germline V gene, CDR1 is SGHRS and CDR2 is YFSETQ. The CDR3 covers 14 residues. The CDR3 DNA reads TGCGCCAGCAGCGGAATCTATACAGGGGGTGAGCAGTTCTTC. Protein sequence: CASSGIYTGGEQFF.

V gene TRBV6-5 combines with J gene TRBJ2-7; D possibly corresponds to TRBD2 (6 bases). The germline CDR1 and CDR2 sequences are MNHEY and SVGAGI. V shed 6 bases and J shed 3 bases, with 15 bases lying between them. CDR3 size: 14 residues. The CDR3 coding sequence is TGTGCCAGCAGGCGCACCGGGACTCACTACGAGCAGTACGTC. Its protein product is CASRRTGTHYEQYV.

The chain links TRBV6-5 to TRBJ1-5; weak D call: TRBD1 (6 bases). V lost 5 bases and J 6 bases, leaving 11 bases between the germline ends. Germline V gene data show CDR1 as MNHEY and CDR2 as SVGAGI. The CDR3 covers 13 residues. The CDR3 sequence is CASSPQGSQPQHF. CDR3 nucleotides: TGTGCCAGCAGTCCCCAGGGGTCTCAGCCCCAGCATTTT.

The V call is TRBV7-3, the J call TRBJ1-5, with 7 bases lining up with TRBD1. CDR1 and CDR2 (germline): SGHTA, FQGTGA. The CDR3 totals 18 residues. Trimming at V came to 5 bases and at J to 0 bases, leaving 13 bases not matched to a gene. CDR3: CASSRPGQRSSSNQPQHF. The CDR3 DNA reads TGTGCCAGCAGCCGCCCGGGACAGCGTTCGAGTAGCAATCAGCCCCAGCATTTT.

The genes are TRBV9 and TRBJ1-1; D call uncertain. The CDR3 runs 14 residues. Trimming removed 5 bases from V and 1 base from J, with 12 bases in between. Germline CDR1 SGDLS, CDR2 YYNGEE. CDR3 DNA: TGTGCCAGCAGTTCCACACGAGGGAACACTGAAGCTTTCTTT. This codes for CASSSTRGNTEAFF.

This chain connects TRBV10-3 to TRBJ2-6; possible D gene TRBD2, 5 bases. The V gene's germline CDR1 is ENHRY and CDR2 SYGVKD. This CDR3 has 15 residues. Trimming pared 4 bases from V and 3 bases from J, leaving 10 bases between. CDR3 residues: CAISAPGVGANVLTF. DNA of the CDR3: TGTGCCATCAGTGCCCCCGGGGTTGGGGCCAACGTCCTGACTTTC.